The 15 T cell receptor beta chains reported below all come from one sample, sequenced in a study of CD4+ T cells in melanoma (dated by TCRdb to the early 2020s). Receptor amplification or capture employed the immunoSEQ multiplex PCR assay. Held by TCRdb, this immuneACCESS table contains in-frame sequences only and omits some clones. Under half of the omission traces to an unresolved V gene where checked; the cause of the rest is unknown. The sample includes 110,000 to 150,000 clones, with over 90% observed a single time. Clones ranked in the top ten supply approximately 1.5% of the sample. Every receptor here comes from a human donor with melanoma.

This rearrangement joins TRBV6-6 to TRBJ1-1; maybe TRBD1 (6 bases). The V end lost 4 bases, the J end lost 1 base, and 7 bases lay between the germline ends. CDR3 size: 13 residues. CDR1 is MNHNY, CDR2 SVGAGI, per germline (reference sequence). The CDR3 DNA reads as TGTGCCAGCAGTTTCAGGGGGAACACTGAAGCTTTCTTT. It specifies CASSFRGNTEAFF.

The rearrangement uses TRBV7-8 and TRBJ2-1; 7 bases line up with TRBD2. The CDR3 runs to 12 residues. With 4 bases clipped from V and 15 bases from J, the junction kept 9 bases outside the gene matches. Germline values: CDR1 SGHVS, CDR2 FQNEAQ. The CDR3 spells CASSSGGRRLFF. Written as DNA, the CDR3 is TGTGCCAGCAGCTCGGGAGGCCGTAGGCTGTTCTTC.

The rearrangement uses TRBV7-3 and TRBJ2-3; tentatively, D is TRBD2 (5 bases). Deletions cut 6 bases from V and 0 bases from J, with 7 bases between. This CDR3 comprises 13 residues. CDR1 is SGHTA, CDR2 FQGTGA, per germline. CDR3 region: CASRPGSTDTQYF. The CDR3 DNA is TGTGCCAGCAGGCCGGGGAGCACAGATACGCAGTATTTT.

V usage is TRBV2 and J usage is TRBJ2-2; 9 bases map to TRBD1. The CDR3 contains 14 residues. J gave up 7 bases and V 7 bases, and 7 bases lay outside the gene matches. Germline V gene data show CDR1 as SNHLY and CDR2 as FYNNEI. In DNA, the CDR3 is TGTGCCAGCACCTCGGGACAGGGACACGGGGAGCTGTTTTTT. This encodes CASTSGQGHGELFF. Filled out from reference TRBV2 and TRBJ2-2, the complete variable domain reads EPEVTQTPSHQVTQMGQEVILRCVPISNHLYFYWYRQILGQKVEFLVSFYNNEISEKSEIFDDQFSVERPDGSNFTLKIRSTKLEDSAMYFCASTSGQGHGELFFGEGSRLTVL.

The V gene is TRBV10-1, the J gene TRBJ2-2; 7 bases are shared with TRBD2. This CDR3 has 16 amino acids. The V and J ends lost 6 bases and 2 bases, in that order; junction bases with no gene match: 9. Looked up from germline, CDR1 is WNHNN and CDR2 is SYGVQD (reference sequence). CDR3 loop: CASSASGGYNTGELFF. CDR3 bases: TGCGCCAGCAGCGCATCGGGGGGATACAACACCGGGGAGCTGTTTTTT.

The V gene is TRBV5-1, the J gene TRBJ2-7, with TRBD1 matching over 7 bases. Germline values: CDR1 SGHRS, CDR2 YFSETQ. This CDR3 region has 14 residues. Losses at the gene ends were 4 bases for V and 2 bases for J; bases not matched to a gene: 6. CDR3 sequence reads: CASSPPDRAYEQYF. The CDR3 bases are TGCGCCAGCAGCCCCCCAGACAGGGCCTACGAGCAGTACTTC.

The chain couples TRBV7-2 to TRBJ2-2; D might be TRBD1 (6 bases). The CDR3 spans 15 residues. Trimming left V 3 bases short and J 7 bases short, with 15 bases between. CDR1 SGHTA and CDR2 FQGNSA come from the germline V gene. The CDR3 spells CASSFAGQGSGELFF. Here the CDR3 DNA reads TGTGCCAGCAGCTTTGCAGGGCAGGGGAGCGGGGAGCTGTTTTTT.

The CDR3 DNA reads TGTGCCAGTAGTATCAAAGTCCGCTCTGGGGCCAACGTCCTGACTTTC. It codes for CASSIKVRSGANVLTF. This rearrangement joins TRBV19 to TRBJ2-6, with D unresolved. Deletions cut 3 bases from V and 0 bases from J, with 9 bases between. From germline, CDR1 is LNHDA and CDR2 SQIVND (reference sequence). The CDR3 consists of 16 residues.

This clone was seen only once. The rearrangement uses TRBV30 and TRBJ1-1; maybe TRBD1 (6 bases). The CDR3 totals 14 residues. V lost 1 base and J 1 base, leaving 10 bases between the germline ends. From germline, CDR1 is GTSNPN and CDR2 SVGIG (reference sequence). CDR3 protein: CAWSAGHTNTEAFF. CDR3 nucleotides: TGTGCCTGGAGTGCGGGACATACGAACACTGAAGCTTTCTTT.

The CDR3 DNA is TGTGCCAGCAGTTACGGTGACAGGGAATACAATGAGCAGTTCTTC. This codes for CASSYGDREYNEQFF. V gene TRBV6-6 combines with J gene TRBJ2-1, with 7 bases fitting TRBD1. The V gene end was trimmed by 2 bases and the J gene end by 4 bases; junction bases not matched to a gene: 5. The CDR3 sequence is 15 residues long. Germline values: CDR1 MNHNY, CDR2 SVGAGI (reference sequence).

This rearrangement joins TRBV2 to TRBJ2-5, with 7 bases fitting TRBD2. Germline CDR1 is SNHLY and CDR2 is FYNNEI. V was pared by 6 bases and J by 5 bases, with 9 bases of the junction left unmatched. The CDR3 is made up of 14 amino acids. CDR3 DNA: TGTGCCAGCAGATCCCTAGCGGTGGGGGAGACCCAGTACTTC. Translating it yields CASRSLAVGETQYF.

The CDR3 DNA is TGCGCCAGCAGCCCAACGACAGGGTCCGGGTATCAGCCCCAGCATTTT. Translation gives CASSPTTGSGYQPQHF. V is TRBV5-1 and J is TRBJ1-5; 7 nucleotides line up with TRBD1. This CDR3 has 16 residues. V was pared by 4 bases and J by 5 bases, with 12 bases of the junction left unmatched. Germline V gene data show CDR1 as SGHRS and CDR2 as YFSETQ.

This chain uses TRBV5-1 with TRBJ2-5, with TRBD1 identical over 7 bases. CDR3 length equals 14 residues. With V trimmed by 0 bases and J by 6 bases, 5 bases remained unmatched. Germline V gene sequence: CDR1 SGHRS, CDR2 YFSETQ. The CDR3 is CASSLEGAHKTQYF. The DNA for the CDR3 is TGCGCCAGCAGCTTGGAGGGGGCGCATAAGACCCAGTACTTC.

This clone has only a few counts. This chain uses TRBV29-1 with TRBJ1-1; D is undetermined. CDR3 length: 12 amino acids. V was clipped by 4 bases and J by 1 base, with 7 bases between them. Germline values: CDR1 SQVTM, CDR2 ANQGSEA. CDR3: CSVVPANTEAFF. In DNA, the CDR3 is TGCAGCGTTGTCCCAGCGAACACTGAAGCTTTCTTT.

CDR3 nucleotides: TGTGCCAGCGGCTCCGGGACAGGGGCTAAGCAGTACTTC. Translating gives CASGSGTGAKQYF. J is TRBJ2-7 and V is TRBV11-2; 10 bases are shared with TRBD1. Per germline, CDR1 SGHAT and CDR2 FQNNGV. The CDR3 length is 13 residues. The trim removed 8 bases at V and 8 bases at J, leaving 9 bases unmatched.